These T cell receptor beta chains were read from a single sample in a study of CD8 T cells in Susac syndrome. MiXCR, applied by TCRdb to the immunoSEQ multiplex PCR reads, yields one record per CDR3 protein. The profile shows 80,000 or so distinct CDR3 sequences, roughly 95% of them singletons. Material: CD8+ T cells from PBMCs. These receptors were obtained from a human donor with Susac syndrome. The CDR3 runs from the conserved cysteine through the conserved F or W. The order of the fields is V gene, D gene, J gene, clone size, CDR3 protein, CDR3 DNA. D genes are given only for firm matches. The size entry is marked missing in some rows and otherwise reads once, few, many or a size class.

v_call: TRBV3-1
d_call: -
j_call: TRBJ2-1
clone_size: -
cdr3_aa: CASSQGSSPHEQFF
cdr3_nt: TGTGCCAGCAGCCAAGGGAGTAGCCCCCATGAGCAGTTCTTC

v_call: TRBV7-8
d_call: -
j_call: TRBJ2-5
clone_size: -
cdr3_aa: CASSENTSPETQYF
cdr3_nt: TGTGCCAGCAGCGAGAATACTAGTCCAGAGACCCAGTACTTC

v_call: TRBV4-1
d_call: -
j_call: TRBJ2-1
clone_size: -
cdr3_aa: CASSQDSSEQFF
cdr3_nt: TGCGCCAGCAGCCAAGACAGTAGTGAGCAGTTCTTC

v_call: TRBV5-1
d_call: TRBD1
j_call: TRBJ2-6
clone_size: -
cdr3_aa: CASSHIFRDRASGANVLIF
cdr3_nt: TGCGCCAGCAGCCACATCTTCCGGGACAGGGCCTCTGGGGCCAACGTCCTGATTTTC

v_call: TRBV2
d_call: -
j_call: TRBJ2-1
clone_size: -
cdr3_aa: CASYTGNLYNEQFF
cdr3_nt: TGTGCCAGTTATACAGGGAACCTCTACAATGAGCAGTTCTTC

v_call: TRBV5-4
d_call: TRBD1
j_call: TRBJ2-7
clone_size: -
cdr3_aa: CASSSGTATYEQYF
cdr3_nt: TGTGCCAGCAGCTCCGGGACAGCGACCTACGAGCAGTACTTC

v_call: TRBV7-2
d_call: -
j_call: TRBJ2-3
clone_size: -
cdr3_aa: CASRRDITDTQYF
cdr3_nt: TGTGCCAGCAGACGGGACATCACAGATACGCAGTATTTT

v_call: TRBV2
d_call: -
j_call: TRBJ1-2
clone_size: -
cdr3_aa: CASPGTLGYTF
cdr3_nt: TGTGCCAGTCCGGGGACCTTGGGCTACACCTTC

v_call: TRBV5-1
d_call: TRBD2
j_call: TRBJ2-3
clone_size: -
cdr3_aa: CASNIGLAATDTQYF
cdr3_nt: TGCGCCAGCAACATCGGACTAGCGGCCACAGATACGCAGTATTTT

v_call: TRBV11-2
d_call: TRBD1
j_call: TRBJ1-1
clone_size: -
cdr3_aa: CAEQGEDTEAFF
cdr3_nt: TGTGCCGAGCAGGGGGAGGACACTGAAGCTTTCTTT

v_call: TRBV6-5
d_call: TRBD2
j_call: TRBJ2-7
clone_size: -
cdr3_aa: CASSYLLAGTYEQYF
cdr3_nt: TGTGCCAGCAGTTATTTACTAGCGGGAACCTACGAGCAGTACTTC

v_call: TRBV15
d_call: TRBD1
j_call: TRBJ2-1
clone_size: -
cdr3_aa: CATSTTGGSYNEQFF
cdr3_nt: TGTGCCACCAGCACCACAGGGGGCTCCTACAATGAGCAGTTCTTC

v_call: TRBV29-1
d_call: -
j_call: TRBJ2-2
clone_size: -
cdr3_aa: CSVETENTGELFF
cdr3_nt: TGCAGCGTTGAAACGGAGAACACCGGGGAGCTGTTTTTT

v_call: TRBV20-1
d_call: -
j_call: TRBJ1-2
clone_size: once
cdr3_aa: CSASGQTVDSYTF
cdr3_nt: TGCAGTGCTAGCGGTCAGACAGTTGATAGCTACACCTTC

v_call: TRBV9
d_call: TRBD2
j_call: TRBJ2-1
clone_size: once
cdr3_aa: CASSLGLAGGTYNEQFF
cdr3_nt: TGTGCCAGCAGCTTGGGACTAGCGGGAGGAACCTACAATGAGCAGTTCTTC

v_call: TRBV5-1
d_call: -
j_call: TRBJ1-6
clone_size: -
cdr3_aa: CASSLTPGSSYNSPLHF
cdr3_nt: TGCGCCAGCAGCTTGACACCGGGGAGTAGCTATAATTCACCCCTCCACTTT

v_call: TRBV9
d_call: TRBD2
j_call: TRBJ2-1
clone_size: -
cdr3_aa: CASSTRGEDPSYNEQFF
cdr3_nt: TGTGCCAGCAGCACGCGGGGGGAGGACCCCTCCTACAATGAGCAGTTCTTC

v_call: TRBV5-1
d_call: -
j_call: TRBJ2-7
clone_size: few
cdr3_aa: CASSLGSTLEQYF
cdr3_nt: TGCGCCAGCAGCTTGGGGTCAACCCTGGAGCAGTACTTC

v_call: TRBV15
d_call: TRBD1
j_call: TRBJ2-2
clone_size: -
cdr3_aa: CATSREPDRGRGELFF
cdr3_nt: TGTGCCACCAGCAGAGAACCGGACAGGGGGCGCGGGGAGCTGTTTTTT

v_call: TRBV4-1
d_call: -
j_call: TRBJ1-2
clone_size: -
cdr3_aa: CASSLSAGGFHGYTF
cdr3_nt: TGCGCCAGCAGCCTATCCGCCGGGGGGTTCCATGGCTACACCTTC

v_call: TRBV7-3
d_call: -
j_call: TRBJ2-3
clone_size: -
cdr3_aa: CASSTGYITDTQYF
cdr3_nt: TGTGCCAGCAGCACCGGGTACATCACAGATACGCAGTATTTT

v_call: TRBV20-1
d_call: TRBD1
j_call: TRBJ2-1
clone_size: -
cdr3_aa: CSARGQGQNEQFF
cdr3_nt: TGCAGTGCTAGGGGTCAGGGACAGAATGAGCAGTTCTTC

v_call: TRBV20-1
d_call: TRBD1
j_call: TRBJ1-1
clone_size: -
cdr3_aa: CSARGTALYTEAFF
cdr3_nt: TGCAGTGCTCGCGGGACAGCCCTTTACACTGAAGCTTTCTTT